What follows are 14 T cell receptor beta chains derived from one specimen sequenced in a study of radiation and T cells in renal cell carcinoma. Time point noted: blood 2 weeks post-SBRT. Noted treatment: 15 Gy SBRT to primary tumor, nephrectomy 4 weeks later. Libraries were prepared by immunoSEQ multiplex PCR; TCRdb keeps only in-frame clonotypes and omits some of them. Among about 26,000 clones listed, about 84% were seen once. Sequencing used blood, obtained from a patient whose treatment included radiotherapy and nephrectomy. Receptors were obtained from a man aged 60-69 years with renal cell carcinoma.

There are a few counts of this clone. V usage is TRBV2 and J usage is TRBJ1-1, with D tentatively TRBD1 (5 bases). V was clipped by 7 bases and J by 0 bases, with 12 bases between them. CDR1 and CDR2 (germline): SNHLY, FYNNEI. The CDR3 is made up of 14 amino acids. The CDR3 bases are TGTGCCAGCACCCGGGGCGGAATGAACACTGAAGCTTTCTTT. It translates to CASTRGGMNTEAFF.

The V and J genes are TRBV15 and TRBJ2-7; a possible D gene is TRBD1 (6 bases). Germline V gene sequence: CDR1 LNHNV, CDR2 YYDKDF (reference sequence). V was pared by 0 bases and J by 0 bases, with 9 bases between. The CDR3 spans 15 residues. DNA of the CDR3: TGTGCCACCAGCAGAGAACAGGGAAGCTCCTACGAGCAGTACTTC. The encoded protein is CATSREQGSSYEQYF.

V usage is TRBV7-9 and J usage is TRBJ2-1, with D perhaps assigned TRBD1 or TRBD2 (6 bases each). This CDR3 has 12 residues. Germline lookup yields CDR1 SEHNR and CDR2 FQNEAQ (reference sequence). Trimming shortened V by 5 bases and J by 15 bases, and 17 bases separated the two germline ends. In DNA form, the CDR3 reads TGTGCCAGCAGCCCCTACGGGGGCAGGTGGTTCTTC. Translation gives CASSPYGGRWFF.

The rearrangement joins TRBV6-6 to TRBJ2-7, with TRBD1 matching 7 bases. With V trimmed by 0 bases and J by 3 bases, 2 bases remained unmatched. The CDR3 is made up of 14 amino acids. Germline lookup yields CDR1 MNHNY and CDR2 SVGAGI (reference sequence). This CDR3 is CASSYSNRGYEQYF. CDR3 in DNA: TGTGCCAGCAGTTACTCGAACAGGGGCTACGAGCAGTACTTC.

The V call is TRBV5-6, the J call TRBJ2-3; no firm D call. Trimming shortened V by 5 bases and J by 1 base, and 14 bases separated the two germline ends. CDR1 is SGHDT and CDR2 is YYEEEE in the germline V gene. The CDR3 has 15 residues. The CDR3 is CASSLPGPRTDTQYF. Here the CDR3 DNA reads TGTGCCAGCAGTTTGCCCGGACCGCGCACAGATACGCAGTATTTT.

CDR3 loop: CAWSPRGGWTADTQYF. The CDR3 DNA reads as TGTGCCTGGAGTCCACGGGGGGGTTGGACCGCAGATACGCAGTATTTT. This chain connects TRBV30 to TRBJ2-3, with 8 bases that match TRBD2. Germline lookup yields CDR1 GTSNPN and CDR2 SVGIG (reference sequence). This CDR3 has 16 amino acids. V was clipped by 2 bases and J by 4 bases; unmatched bases: 11. Combining the CDR3 with reference TRBV30 and TRBJ2-3 gives the whole variable domain SQTIHQWPATLVQPVGSPLSLECTVEGTSNPNLYWYRQAAGRGLQLLFYSVGIGQISSEVPQNLSASRPQDRQFILSSKKLLLSDSGFYLCAWSPRGGWTADTQYFGPGTRLTVL.

The CDR3 spells CASSARQAPSLGEQFF. The CDR3 region has the DNA TGTGCCAGCAGTGCCCGACAGGCCCCCTCGTTGGGGGAGCAGTTCTTC. The rearrangement uses TRBV6-6 and TRBJ2-1; weak D call: TRBD1 (6 bases). Germline V lookup: CDR1 MNHNY, CDR2 SVGAGI (reference sequence). V lost 5 bases and J 10 bases, leaving 24 bases between the germline ends. This CDR3 comprises 16 residues.

The chain recombines TRBV7-8 with TRBJ2-7; D gene ambiguous. The V and J ends lost 5 bases and 3 bases respectively, with 17 bases between them. This CDR3 contains 15 residues. The germline V gene encodes CDR1 SGHVS and CDR2 FQNEAQ. The CDR3 loop reads CASSLESGEIYEQYF. Here the CDR3 DNA reads TGTGCCAGCAGCCTAGAAAGTGGAGAAATCTACGAGCAGTACTTC.

The gene calls are TRBV7-9 and TRBJ2-7; D might be TRBD1 (5 bases). V shed 5 bases and J shed 6 bases, with 23 bases lying between them. CDR3 length equals 16 residues. Germline V lookup: CDR1 SEHNR, CDR2 FQNEAQ (reference sequence). The CDR3 loop is CASSPGGGRANPEQYF. The CDR3 nucleotides read TGTGCCAGCAGCCCAGGCGGTGGCAGGGCGAACCCCGAGCAGTACTTC. The full variable domain, its missing parts supplied by reference TRBV7-9 and TRBJ2-7, is DTGVSQNPRHKITKRGQNVTFRCDPISEHNRLYWYRQTLGQGPEFLTYFQNEAQLEKSRLLSDRFSAERPKGSFSTLEIQRTEQGDSAMYLCASSPGGGRANPEQYFGPGTRLTVT.

The V gene is TRBV18, the J gene TRBJ2-3, with 9 positions matching TRBD2. From germline, CDR1 is KGHSH and CDR2 LQKENI. V gave up 3 bases and J gave up 2 bases; unmatched junction bases: 3. This CDR3 region has 15 residues. CDR3 coding DNA: TGTGCCAGCTCACCGACTAGCGGCCCCACAGATACGCAGTATTTT. This encodes CASSPTSGPTDTQYF.

The genes are TRBV27 and TRBJ2-7; 14 bases are a match to TRBD2. CDR3 length equals 16 residues. V was pared by 5 bases and J by 5 bases, with 8 bases of the junction left unmatched. Germline V gene data show CDR1 as MNHEY and CDR2 as SMNVEV (reference sequence). The chain's CDR3 is CASSMEGTSGSNEQYF. DNA for the CDR3: TGTGCCAGCAGTATGGAGGGGACTAGCGGGAGTAACGAGCAGTACTTC.

A few counts support this clone. This chain links TRBV18 with TRBJ1-1; the D gene is possibly TRBD1 (5 bases). Looked up from germline, CDR1 is KGHSH and CDR2 is LQKENI. V gave up 6 bases and J gave up 4 bases, with 21 bases separating them. CDR3 length equals 16 residues. The CDR3 loop reads CASSPSQTRGGTEAFF. CDR3 coding DNA: TGTGCCAGCTCCCCGAGCCAAACAAGGGGAGGCACTGAAGCTTTCTTT. Full variable domain (rest looked up from reference TRBV18 and TRBJ1-1): NAGVMQNPRHLVRRRGQEARLRCSPMKGHSHVYWYRQLPEEGLKFMVYLQKENIIDESGMPKERFSAEFPKEGPSILRIQQVVRGDSAAYFCASSPSQTRGGTEAFFGQGTRLTVV.

This clone was observed once. The chain has TRBV6-6 and TRBJ1-5, with a tentative D call TRBD1 (6 bases). V lost 5 bases, J lost 4 bases, and 12 bases lay in between. The germline gives CDR1 MNHNY, CDR2 SVGAGI (reference sequence). The CDR3 is made up of 14 amino acids. The CDR3 protein is CASSPQGMNQPQHF. The DNA of the CDR3 is TGTGCCAGCAGTCCGCAGGGGATGAATCAGCCCCAGCATTTT.

The chain carries TRBV9 and TRBJ2-7, with D perhaps TRBD2 (6 bases). Germline V gene data show CDR1 as SGDLS and CDR2 as YYNGEE. The CDR3 length is 15 residues. V lost 0 bases and J lost 1, with 11 bases in between. The CDR3 DNA follows: TGTGCCAGCAGCGTAGATCCAGGGAGGTCCTACGAGCAGTACTTC. Protein sequence: CASSVDPGRSYEQYF.